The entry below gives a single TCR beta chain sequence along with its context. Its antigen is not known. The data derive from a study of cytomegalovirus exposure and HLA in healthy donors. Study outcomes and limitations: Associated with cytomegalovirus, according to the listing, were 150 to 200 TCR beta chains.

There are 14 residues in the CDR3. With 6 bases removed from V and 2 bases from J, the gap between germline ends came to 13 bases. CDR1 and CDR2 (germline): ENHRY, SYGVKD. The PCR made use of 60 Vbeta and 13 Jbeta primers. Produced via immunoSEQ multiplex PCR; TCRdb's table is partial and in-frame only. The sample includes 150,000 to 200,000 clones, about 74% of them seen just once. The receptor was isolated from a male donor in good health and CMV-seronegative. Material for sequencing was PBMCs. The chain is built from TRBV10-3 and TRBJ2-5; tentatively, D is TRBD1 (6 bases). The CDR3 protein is CAIRGTQVQETQYF. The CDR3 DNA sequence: TGTGCCATCAGGGGGACACAAGTACAAGAGACCCAGTACTTC.